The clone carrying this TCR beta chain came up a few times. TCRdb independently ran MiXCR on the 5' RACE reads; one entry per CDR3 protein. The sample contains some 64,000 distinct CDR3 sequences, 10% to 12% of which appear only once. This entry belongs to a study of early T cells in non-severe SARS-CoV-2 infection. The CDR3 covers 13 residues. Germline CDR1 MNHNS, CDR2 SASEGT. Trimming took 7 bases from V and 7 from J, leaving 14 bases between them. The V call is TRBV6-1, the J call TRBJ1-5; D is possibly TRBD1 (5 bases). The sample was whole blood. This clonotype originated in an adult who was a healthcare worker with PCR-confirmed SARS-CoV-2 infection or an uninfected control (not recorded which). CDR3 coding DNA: TGTGCCAGCACCAGGGTAAGGGGCCAGCCCCAGCATTTT. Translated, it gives CASTRVRGQPQHF.